The next 16 T cell receptor beta chains were all read from a single sample in a study of control samples from healthy donors and cancer patients. The method was immunoSEQ multiplex PCR; TCRdb's version includes in-frame clones alone and lacks a portion of them. The sample consists of over 150,000 clones, under 96% of them appearing once. The sequenced sample was blood. The receptors here all came from a woman in her twenties or thirties in good health.

This clone was found once. The V call is TRBV14, the J call TRBJ2-2; 8 bases agree with TRBD2. The CDR3 is made up of 16 amino acids. J gave up 1 base and V 6 bases, and 7 bases lay outside the gene matches. CDR1 SGHDN and CDR2 FVKESK come from the germline V gene. CDR3 DNA sequence: TGTGCCAGCAGTCGCGGGGGGCCCCAGAACACCGGGGAGCTGTTTTTT. Its translation: CASSRGGPQNTGELFF.

This clone showed up just once. The chain is built from TRBV7-9 and TRBJ2-1; D not certain. The V and J ends lost 1 base and 6 bases respectively, with 10 bases between them. Germline loops: CDR1 SEHNR, CDR2 FQNEAQ (reference sequence). The CDR3 runs 14 residues. For the CDR3, the DNA is TGTGCCAGCAGCTTAGGGTGGAGTTCCAATGAGCAGTTCTTC. Protein sequence: CASSLGWSSNEQFF. Variable domain in full (rest from reference TRBV7-9 and TRBJ2-1): DTGVSQNPRHKITKRGQNVTFRCDPISEHNRLYWYRQTLGQGPEFLTYFQNEAQLEKSRLLSDRFSAERPKGSFSTLEIQRTEQGDSAMYLCASSLGWSSNEQFFGPGTRLTVL.

Only a few counts were recorded for this clone. The V gene is TRBV29-1, the J gene TRBJ2-5; either TRBD1 or TRBD2 may fit D (5 bases each). Trimming pared 6 bases from V and 2 bases from J, leaving 16 bases between. The CDR3 is 14 residues long. Germline loops: CDR1 SQVTM, CDR2 ANQGSEA. CDR3 loop: CSVGSGGLQETQYF. CDR3 nucleotide sequence: TGCAGCGTCGGTAGTGGGGGTTTACAAGAGACCCAGTACTTC.

V gene TRBV7-2 combines with J gene TRBJ2-2; no firm D call. This CDR3 has 14 residues. Deletions cut 6 bases from V and 4 bases from J, with 12 bases between. Germline V gene sequence: CDR1 SGHTA, CDR2 FQGNSA. The CDR3 reads CASRDGLSTGELFF. The CDR3 coding sequence is TGTGCCAGCAGGGACGGTTTGAGCACCGGGGAGCTGTTTTTT.

The CDR3 here is CASSRTDRLNQPQHF. The DNA for the CDR3 is TGTGCCAGCAGCAGAACAGACAGGTTAAATCAGCCCCAGCATTTT. V is TRBV28 and J is TRBJ1-5, with D maybe TRBD1 (6 bases). Trimming left V 6 bases short and J 4 bases short, with 16 bases between. The CDR3 has 15 amino acids. The germline gives CDR1 MDHEN, CDR2 SYDVKM.

The rearrangement uses TRBV28 and TRBJ2-7; either TRBD1 or TRBD2 may fit D (5 bases each). The length of the CDR3 is 14 residues. Germline V gives CDR1 MDHEN, CDR2 SYDVKM. The V end was cut by 5 bases, the J end by 5 bases, with 16 bases between. The chain's CDR3 is CASSPLGREHEQYF. CDR3 sequence (DNA): TGTGCCAGCAGTCCCCTGGGCAGGGAGCACGAGCAGTACTTC. Based on the CDR3 plus reference TRBV28 and TRBJ2-7, the full variable domain is DVKVTQSSRYLVKRTGEKVFLECVQDMDHENMFWYRQDPGLGLRLIYFSYDVKMKEKGDIPEGYSVSREKKERFSLILESASTNQTSMYLCASSPLGREHEQYFGPGTRLTVT.

CDR3: CASSRRLGLSYEQYF. CDR3 DNA sequence: TGTGCCAGCAGTAGAAGACTAGGGTTGTCCTACGAGCAGTACTTC. V is TRBV6-5 and J is TRBJ2-7; possibly TRBD2 for D (6 bases). The ends were cut back, 5 bases at V and 1 base at J, with 15 bases in the middle. Germline-derived CDR1 and CDR2 are MNHEY and SVGAGI. There are 15 residues in the CDR3.

The chain uses TRBV30 and TRBJ2-5, with D perhaps given as TRBD1 or TRBD2 (5 bases each). The ends were cut back, 3 bases at V and 9 bases at J, with 11 bases in the middle. CDR3 length: 11 amino acids. From germline, CDR1 is GTSNPN and CDR2 SVGIG (reference sequence). The CDR3 loop is CAWRKRGAQYF. CDR3 DNA: TGTGCCTGGAGGAAGCGAGGGGCCCAGTACTTC.

This chain joins TRBV5-1 and TRBJ2-7; D is perhaps TRBD2 (5 bases). Trimming cost V 0 bases and J 6 bases, with 16 bases left between them. Looked up from germline, CDR1 is SGHRS and CDR2 is YFSETQ. The length of the CDR3 is 15 residues. The CDR3 DNA follows: TGCGCCAGCAGCTTGGGGGGAGCGGATTTGGGCGAGCAGTACTTC. The encoded protein is CASSLGGADLGEQYF.

The gene calls are TRBV29-1 and TRBJ1-1; possibly TRBD1 for D (5 bases). This CDR3 is built from 13 residues. Germline CDR1 is SQVTM and CDR2 is ANQGSEA. V shed 4 bases and J shed 0 bases, with 9 bases lying between them. The CDR3 is CSVGGGMNTEAFF. DNA of the CDR3: TGCAGCGTTGGGGGGGGTATGAACACTGAAGCTTTCTTT.

The chain uses TRBV7-9 and TRBJ2-3; 12 nucleotides agree with TRBD2. The CDR3 runs to 18 residues. Germline assignment: CDR1 SEHNR and CDR2 FQNEAQ (reference sequence). V was clipped by 5 bases and J by 0 bases; unmatched bases: 9. The CDR3 protein is CASSHLAGGPKSTDTQYF. The CDR3 DNA is TGTGCCAGCAGCCACCTAGCGGGAGGGCCGAAGAGCACAGATACGCAGTATTTT.

The chain couples TRBV10-3 to TRBJ1-1; D not resolved. There are 13 residues in the CDR3. The ends were cut back, 9 bases at V and 2 bases at J, with 13 bases in the middle. CDR1 and CDR2 (germline): ENHRY, SYGVKD. The CDR3 here is CAIGRGPNTEAFF. CDR3 coding DNA: TGTGCCATTGGGAGAGGCCCAAACACTGAAGCTTTCTTT.

The rearrangement links TRBV18 to TRBJ1-1, with TRBD1 matching 8 bases. The CDR3 has 15 residues. V was pared by 3 bases and J by 0 bases, with 3 bases of the junction left unmatched. The germline gives CDR1 KGHSH, CDR2 LQKENI. In nucleotides, the CDR3 is TGTGCCAGCTCACCTGGGACAGGAATGAACACTGAAGCTTTCTTT. Protein sequence: CASSPGTGMNTEAFF. Full variable domain (rest looked up from reference TRBV18 and TRBJ1-1): NAGVMQNPRHLVRRRGQEARLRCSPMKGHSHVYWYRQLPEEGLKFMVYLQKENIIDESGMPKERFSAEFPKEGPSILRIQQVVRGDSAAYFCASSPGTGMNTEAFFGQGTRLTVV.

The CDR3 nucleotides are TGTGCCAGTAGACGTTCAGACAGGGCGGGCAATCAGCCCCAGCATTTT. Translated, it gives CASRRSDRAGNQPQHF. The chain has TRBV19 and TRBJ1-5, with 7 bases that match TRBD1. J was trimmed by 2 bases and V by 6 bases; bases with no gene match: 10. The CDR3 loop spans 16 amino acids. Germline V gene lookup returns CDR1 LNHDA and CDR2 SQIVND (reference sequence).

The chain joins TRBV27 to TRBJ2-7; either TRBD1 or TRBD2 may fit D (5 bases each). Trimming removed 1 base from V and 6 bases from J, with 13 bases in between. The CDR3 runs to 14 residues. CDR1 and CDR2 (germline): MNHEY, SMNVEV (reference sequence). The CDR3 is CASSLYLKGSEQYF. Written as DNA, the CDR3 is TGTGCCAGCAGTTTATATCTTAAGGGGAGCGAGCAGTACTTC.

The chain links TRBV18 to TRBJ2-2; no reliable D call. The CDR3 covers 13 residues. V lost 1 base to trimming and J lost 3 bases, with 3 bases between them. Germline assignment: CDR1 KGHSH and CDR2 LQKENI. CDR3: CASSPRDTGELFF. The CDR3, as DNA: TGTGCCAGCTCACCACGGGACACCGGGGAGCTGTTTTTT.